This T cell receptor (beta chain) was identified in a study of Ad26.COV2.S vaccination and SARS-CoV-2 variants. Study summary: Intramuscular Ad26.COV2.S at 5x10^10 or 1x10^11 viral particles. Study observations and caveats: Vaccine and placebo recipients had similar non-spike TCR breadth.

Treatment described: 19 received Ad26.COV2.S at low or high dose, single or two shots; about five received placebo; per-sample allocation not given. Collection of the samples took place on day 63 after the first injection of vaccine or placebo. For this clone: Its antigen is unidentified.

The CDR3 totals 12 residues. Germline CDR1 is GTSNPN and CDR2 is SVGIG (reference sequence). The ends were cut back, 3 bases at V and 2 bases at J, with 7 bases in the middle. TCRdb's table, derived via immunoSEQ multiplex PCR, lists solely in-frame clones and lacks some. The data contain around 400,000 clones, about 83% of them singletons. The TCR sequence derives from a person between 18 and 59 years old who received the Ad26.COV2.S COVID-19 vaccine or a placebo. This specimen consisted of peripheral blood, obtained in a trial of Ad26.COV2.S vaccine versus placebo. The chain recombines TRBV30 with TRBJ1-1; D unclear. CDR3 coding DNA: TGTGCCTGGAGCAGTGTAAACACTGAAGCTTTCTTT. Protein sequence: CAWSSVNTEAFF.